The sequence of this T cell receptor (beta chain) was determined in a study of CD8+ T cells in alopecia areata. The overall study: Those treated were given oral tofacitinib at 5 to 10 mg twice daily.

The CDR3 contains 14 residues. The sample holds a few counts of this clone. Investigators isolated RNA and reverse transcribed it into cDNA to act as the sequencing template. TCRdb's copy holds only in-frame clones and misses some; the assay was immunoSEQ multiplex PCR. The repertoire holds a few hundred thousand clones, with less than 80% as singletons. This clonotype was sampled from a human donor with alopecia areata. The V call is TRBV21-1, the J call TRBJ1-1. TRBV21-1 is deemed a pseudogene. The material was CD4+ T cells sorted from blood, obtained at week 0. CDR3: CASSKRELNTEAFF. In DNA form, the CDR3 reads TGTGCCAGCAGCAAAAGGGAGCTGAACACTGAAGCTTTCTTT.